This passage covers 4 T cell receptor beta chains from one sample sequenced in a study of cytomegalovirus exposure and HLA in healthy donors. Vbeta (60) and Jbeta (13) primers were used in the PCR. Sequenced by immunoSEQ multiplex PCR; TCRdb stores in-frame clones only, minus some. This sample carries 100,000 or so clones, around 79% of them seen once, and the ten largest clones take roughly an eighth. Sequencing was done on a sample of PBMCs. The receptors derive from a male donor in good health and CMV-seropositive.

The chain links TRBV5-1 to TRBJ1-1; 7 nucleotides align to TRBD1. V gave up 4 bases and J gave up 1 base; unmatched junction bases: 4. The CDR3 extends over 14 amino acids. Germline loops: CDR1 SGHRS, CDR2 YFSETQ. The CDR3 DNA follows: TGCGCCAGCAGCGTCCGACAGGGGAACACTGAAGCTTTCTTT. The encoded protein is CASSVRQGNTEAFF.

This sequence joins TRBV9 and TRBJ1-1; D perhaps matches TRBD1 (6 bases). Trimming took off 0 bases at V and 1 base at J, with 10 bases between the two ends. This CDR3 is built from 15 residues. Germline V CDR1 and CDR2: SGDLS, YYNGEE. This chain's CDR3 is CASSVGGGPNTEAFF. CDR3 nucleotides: TGTGCCAGCAGCGTAGGGGGGGGGCCGAACACTGAAGCTTTCTTT.

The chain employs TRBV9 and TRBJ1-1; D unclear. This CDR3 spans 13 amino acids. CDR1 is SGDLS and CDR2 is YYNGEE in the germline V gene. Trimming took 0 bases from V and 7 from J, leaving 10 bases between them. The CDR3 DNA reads TGTGCCAGCAGCGTAGTAATCAGTCTTGAAGCTTTCTTT. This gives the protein CASSVVISLEAFF. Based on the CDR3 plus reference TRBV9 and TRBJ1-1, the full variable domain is DSGVTQTPKHLITATGQRVTLRCSPRSGDLSVYWYQQSLDQGLQFLIQYYNGEERAKGNILERFSAQQFPDLHSELNLSSLELGDSALYFCASSVVISLEAFFGQGTRLTVV.

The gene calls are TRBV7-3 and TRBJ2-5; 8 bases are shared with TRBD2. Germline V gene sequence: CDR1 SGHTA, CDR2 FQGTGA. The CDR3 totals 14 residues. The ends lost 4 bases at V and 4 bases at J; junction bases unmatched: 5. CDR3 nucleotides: TGTGCCAGCAGCTCGGGGGGGGGCATAGAGACCCAGTACTTC. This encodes CASSSGGGIETQYF.